This T cell receptor (beta chain) is from a study of beta chain features in type 1 diabetes (dated by TCRdb to 2016 to 2019). For the study in its entirety: No differences in mean age, gender distribution, total cell number or subset yield were found between patients and healthy donors. A total of around 110,000,000 sorted cells were examined across all samples, and RNA yield correlated strongly with the number of cells per subset. The study compared the TCRB repertoires of sorted circulating CD4+ T cell subsets in recently diagnosed type 1 diabetes patients with those in matched healthy donors. Naive and central memory subsets were obtained from all 30 or so donors, but regulatory and stem cell-like memory subsets were isolated from only 8 patients and roughly 8 healthy donors.

The entire amount of isolated RNA was reverse transcribed using the High Capacity cDNA Reverse Transcription Kit, so the sequenced TCRB transcripts were expressed ones. Naive, central memory and regulatory T cell samples underwent deep immunoSEQ sequencing, averaging roughly 3.5 million total reads per sample. After sorted cells were lysed in RLT buffer, RNA was extracted with DNase-treated RNeasy Micro or Mini kits, with the choice depending on cell number. To prevent cross-contamination, every cell subset was processed on its own, while patient and healthy donor samples were processed together. The immunoSEQ multiplex PCR was used to amplify TCRB sequences from cDNA, yielding 87-bp fragments that span the CDR3 region. Sequencing of the amplicons was performed on the Illumina HiSeq platform. Turning to the authors' computational methods: Synthetic template baselines were used to correct PCR bias computationally, reads within Hamming distance 2 were collapsed, and singletons that could not be merged were discarded. Reads were aligned against IMGT to assign V, D and J genes, CDR3 length and insertions or deletions at six rearrangement sites. Clonotype counts were normalized to sorted cell number within each subset before computing true diversity and Gini coefficients with the tcR R package. The overlap coefficient, calculated on TCRB nucleotide sequences, was used to quantify repertoire sharing. What TCRdb holds here is the immuneACCESS table cut down to in-frame rearrangements. Part of the clones is not present; checked against another copy, under half of the missing clones reflect an unresolved V gene, and the others are unexplained. The DNA gave D and trimming, while V, J and clone size come from that table. The sample records 40,000 to 45,000 clones, 45% to 50% of which are singletons. 0.6% to 0.9% of the sample is held by the ten biggest clonotypes.

Each donor gave one peripheral blood draw, roughly 0.12 L on average, collected into heparinised tubes. Naive, central memory, regulatory and stem cell-like memory CD4+ T cells were sorted on a BD FACSAria II using a panel including CD45RO, CCR7, CD25, CD127, CD95 and CD27. Every sorted population had a purity above 95%. PBMCs were separated immediately by Lymphoprep density gradient centrifugation and were stained directly, without being cultured. Samples were stained and sorted in pairs, with one healthy donor and one patient per experiment, so that batch effects were minimized. In the germline V gene, CDR1 corresponds to LGHNA and CDR2 to YSLEER. V is pruned by 0 bases and J by 1 base, leaving 3 bases of the junction without a gene match. From the cysteine through the phenylalanine, the CDR3 covers 15 amino acids. Only the CDR3 DNA stays, 45 bases, in frame from base 1. Study-wide findings and limitations: At VDJ recombination sites, patients with type 1 diabetes made fewer insertions and deleted more nucleotides, a pattern implying thymic rearrangement abnormalities. Shorter templates might be favored by PCR, yet because patient and control samples were amplified and corrected together, any such skew would affect both groups equally. Naive, central memory and regulatory TCRB repertoires appeared to be more similar among patients than among healthy donors. Type 1 diabetes patients showed a moderate but significant shortening of TCRB CDR3 length in all four CD4+ subsets. HLA sub-analyses involved small numbers of individuals, so any influence of HLA type on TCRB rearrangement remained unresolved. Because cDNA rather than genomic DNA was sequenced, highly expressing activated cells could have been over-represented, although no difference in activation and CD3 levels was found between groups.

A remark on this clone: The clone's antigen remains unknown. Per-base qualities were not stored, and no clone one base away is much larger.

The source of this sequence is a woman in her late teens or twenties in good health. The sequence joins TRBV4-3 to TRBJ2-7, with 7 bases matching TRBD1. Sequenced sample: central memory CD4+ T cells from blood. The nucleotide sequence reads as follows: TGCGCCAGCAGCCAAGAAGGGGGCCAGTCCTACGAGCAGTACTTC. It translates to CASSQEGGQSYEQYF.